Listed below are T cell receptor beta chains from one sample, sequenced in a study of T-cell memory formation after mild COVID-19. TCRdb analysed the 5' RACE reads with MiXCR anew, one entry per CDR3 protein. The profile covers over 300,000 distinct CDR3 sequences, with around a fifth appearing a single time and around 23% taken by the ten largest. The sequencing sample was made of PBMCs or a T cell subset sorted from them (not recorded which). The receptor set was obtained from a man between 18 and 35 years old who had mild COVID-19 (a few samples of this study predate the infection). Cell type and time point are not known. The CDR3 runs from the conserved cysteine through the conserved F or W. D genes are given only for firm matches. Clone size appears in some rows only: once, few, many, or a class for an expanded clone.

CDR3 length: 14
J gene: TRBJ2-3
clone size: few
D gene: -
V gene: TRBV29-1
CDR3 DNA: TGCAGCGTGGAGACTACAGGGATGACAGATACGCAGTATTTT
CDR3 protein: CSVETTGMTDTQYF

CDR3 length: 13
J gene: TRBJ1-5
clone size: -
D gene: -
V gene: TRBV6-5
CDR3 DNA: TGTGCCAGCAGTTACGGGGCAAATCAGCCCCAGCATTTT
CDR3 protein: CASSYGANQPQHF

CDR3 length: 15
J gene: TRBJ2-7
clone size: few
D gene: TRBD1
V gene: TRBV6-5
CDR3 DNA: TGTGCCAGCAGTTACGACGGGACAGGGACCTACGAGCAGTACTTC
CDR3 protein: CASSYDGTGTYEQYF

CDR3 length: 12
J gene: TRBJ2-7
clone size: -
D gene: -
V gene: TRBV30
CDR3 DNA: TGTGCCTGGAGTGTACGTTCCTACGAGCAGTACTTC
CDR3 protein: CAWSVRSYEQYF

CDR3 length: 13
J gene: TRBJ2-1
clone size: few
D gene: -
V gene: TRBV12-3/TRBV12-4
CDR3 DNA: TGTGCCAGTAGGAAGGGGGGTCAAAATGAGCAGTTCTTC
CDR3 protein: CASRKGGQNEQFF

CDR3 length: 19
J gene: TRBJ2-2
clone size: -
D gene: TRBD1
V gene: TRBV7-9
CDR3 DNA: TGTGCCAGCAGCTACCCGGGACAGGAGGCCCTCTTGAACACCGGGGAGCTGTTTTTT
CDR3 protein: CASSYPGQEALLNTGELFF

CDR3 length: 15
J gene: TRBJ1-2
clone size: -
D gene: TRBD1
V gene: TRBV7-6
CDR3 DNA: TGTGCCAGCAGCCAGATTACAGGGGGCGCTTTTGGCTACACCTTC
CDR3 protein: CASSQITGGAFGYTF

CDR3 length: 11
J gene: TRBJ2-7
clone size: few
D gene: -
V gene: TRBV29-1
CDR3 DNA: TGCAGCGTTCAAGGTCTCTCCGAGCAGTACTTC
CDR3 protein: CSVQGLSEQYF

CDR3 length: 11
J gene: TRBJ1-2
clone size: -
D gene: -
V gene: TRBV10-3
CDR3 DNA: TGTGCCACCTCAGGGTACTATGGCTACACCTTC
CDR3 protein: CATSGYYGYTF

CDR3 length: 14
J gene: TRBJ1-1
clone size: few
D gene: TRBD1
V gene: TRBV7-2
CDR3 DNA: TGTGCCAGCAGCTACCGAGCAGGGGGAACTGAAGCTTTCTTT
CDR3 protein: CASSYRAGGTEAFF

CDR3 length: 16
J gene: TRBJ2-7
clone size: -
D gene: TRBD2
V gene: TRBV10-3
CDR3 DNA: TGTGCCATCAGTGTTTCCCCCGGGACTACAACCTACGAGCAGTACTTC
CDR3 protein: CAISVSPGTTTYEQYF

CDR3 length: 15
J gene: TRBJ2-1
clone size: few
D gene: TRBD2
V gene: TRBV5-1
CDR3 DNA: TGCGCCAGCAGCTCCGCTAGCGGTACCTACAATGAGCAGTTCTTC
CDR3 protein: CASSSASGTYNEQFF

CDR3 length: 15
J gene: TRBJ2-3
clone size: -
D gene: -
V gene: TRBV20-1
CDR3 DNA: TGCAGTGCTTCCCACCCCCGACGGGCCACAGATACGCAGTATTTT
CDR3 protein: CSASHPRRATDTQYF

CDR3 length: 13
J gene: TRBJ2-7
clone size: -
D gene: -
V gene: TRBV11-3
CDR3 DNA: TGTGCCAGCAGCGATACAGTGACCTACGAGCAGTACTTC
CDR3 protein: CASSDTVTYEQYF

CDR3 length: 15
J gene: TRBJ2-2
clone size: few
D gene: -
V gene: TRBV7-9
CDR3 DNA: TGTGCCAGCAGCTTGGCAGGGATGAGCACCGGGGAGCTGTTTTTT
CDR3 protein: CASSLAGMSTGELFF

CDR3 length: 14
J gene: TRBJ2-5
clone size: -
D gene: -
V gene: TRBV5-5
CDR3 DNA: TGTGCCAGCAGCACCGGGGCCGGTGGAGAGACCCAGTACTTC
CDR3 protein: CASSTGAGGETQYF

CDR3 length: 16
J gene: TRBJ2-5
clone size: few
D gene: -
V gene: TRBV7-9
CDR3 DNA: TGTGCCAGCAGCTTAGCGGTAGGGACGGGCGGAGAGACCCAGTACTTC
CDR3 protein: CASSLAVGTGGETQYF

CDR3 length: 15
J gene: TRBJ2-3
clone size: -
D gene: TRBD2
V gene: TRBV5-1
CDR3 DNA: TGCGCCAGCAGACTTGCTTCGGGGGGAACAGATACGCAGTATTTT
CDR3 protein: CASRLASGGTDTQYF

CDR3 length: 14
J gene: TRBJ2-3
clone size: few
D gene: TRBD2
V gene: TRBV6-1
CDR3 DNA: TGTGCCGGACATAGCGGGGGGCATGAAGATACGCAGTATTTT
CDR3 protein: CAGHSGGHEDTQYF

CDR3 length: 12
J gene: TRBJ2-2
clone size: few
D gene: -
V gene: TRBV5-1
CDR3 DNA: TGCGCCAGCAGGAAATTCCCCGGGGAGCTGTTTTTT
CDR3 protein: CASRKFPGELFF

CDR3 length: 14
J gene: TRBJ1-3
clone size: few
D gene: -
V gene: TRBV7-2
CDR3 DNA: TGTGCCAGCAGCCCGACGAGGGCTGGAAACACCATATATTTT
CDR3 protein: CASSPTRAGNTIYF

CDR3 length: 14
J gene: TRBJ2-5
clone size: few
D gene: TRBD1
V gene: TRBV5-1
CDR3 DNA: TGCGCCAGCAGCAACGGACAGGGTCGAGAGACCCAGTACTTC
CDR3 protein: CASSNGQGRETQYF

CDR3 length: 14
J gene: TRBJ2-7
clone size: -
D gene: -
V gene: TRBV6-1
CDR3 DNA: TGTGCCAGCAATGTGGGCCTAGAGGTCCACGAGCAGTACTTC
CDR3 protein: CASNVGLEVHEQYF

CDR3 length: 14
J gene: TRBJ2-7
clone size: -
D gene: -
V gene: TRBV5-4
CDR3 DNA: TGTGCCAGCAGCTCGGGGATGCTACCGTACGAGCAGTACTTC
CDR3 protein: CASSSGMLPYEQYF

CDR3 length: 13
J gene: TRBJ1-5
clone size: -
D gene: -
V gene: TRBV6-5
CDR3 DNA: TGTGCCAGCAGCACGACCTCCACCCAGCCCCAGCATTTT
CDR3 protein: CASSTTSTQPQHF

CDR3 length: 15
J gene: TRBJ2-1
clone size: -
D gene: -
V gene: TRBV7-6
CDR3 DNA: TGTGCCAGCAGCTTAGGGGGCGCGAGTCGGAATGAGCAGTTCTTC
CDR3 protein: CASSLGGASRNEQFF

CDR3 length: 15
J gene: TRBJ2-3
clone size: few
D gene: TRBD2
V gene: TRBV5-1
CDR3 DNA: TGCGCCAGCAGCTCGACGACTAGCGGAGCAGATACGCAGTATTTT
CDR3 protein: CASSSTTSGADTQYF

CDR3 length: 14
J gene: TRBJ2-3
clone size: -
D gene: TRBD1
V gene: TRBV6-5
CDR3 DNA: TGTGCCAGCAGTTACTCGACAGGGTTGGATACGCAGTATTTT
CDR3 protein: CASSYSTGLDTQYF

CDR3 length: 12
J gene: TRBJ1-5
clone size: -
D gene: -
V gene: TRBV3-1
CDR3 DNA: TGTGCCAGCAGCCAGGGATATCAGCCCCAGCATTTT
CDR3 protein: CASSQGYQPQHF

CDR3 length: 15
J gene: TRBJ1-2
clone size: few
D gene: TRBD1
V gene: TRBV7-9
CDR3 DNA: TGTGCCAGCAGCTCCGACAGGGCAGCTAACTATGGCTACACCTTC
CDR3 protein: CASSSDRAANYGYTF

CDR3 length: 14
J gene: TRBJ2-7
clone size: -
D gene: TRBD2
V gene: TRBV12-3/TRBV12-4
CDR3 DNA: TGTGCCAGCAGTTTTAGCGGGGGGGCCTACGAGCAGTACTTC
CDR3 protein: CASSFSGGAYEQYF

CDR3 length: 14
J gene: TRBJ2-5
clone size: -
D gene: -
V gene: TRBV28
CDR3 DNA: TGTGCCAGCAGTCCCCCCCCAGGGCAAGAGACCCAGTACTTC
CDR3 protein: CASSPPPGQETQYF

CDR3 length: 14
J gene: TRBJ2-5
clone size: few
D gene: -
V gene: TRBV5-1
CDR3 DNA: TGCGCCAGCAGCTTCGGATGGACGGAAGAGACCCAGTACTTC
CDR3 protein: CASSFGWTEETQYF

CDR3 length: 16
J gene: TRBJ2-7
clone size: -
D gene: TRBD1
V gene: TRBV18
CDR3 DNA: TGTGCCAGCTCACCTTCCCCGGGACAGGGACCCTACGAGCAGTACTTC
CDR3 protein: CASSPSPGQGPYEQYF

CDR3 length: 15
J gene: TRBJ1-6
clone size: -
D gene: -
V gene: TRBV15
CDR3 DNA: TGTGCCACCAGCAGCTCCGGGACAATCAATTCACCCCTCCACTTT
CDR3 protein: CATSSSGTINSPLHF

CDR3 length: 15
J gene: TRBJ1-5
clone size: few
D gene: -
V gene: TRBV27
CDR3 DNA: TGTGCCAGCAGTTTATCCCGGGGGCTGAATCAGCCCCAGCATTTT
CDR3 protein: CASSLSRGLNQPQHF

CDR3 length: 16
J gene: TRBJ1-1
clone size: -
D gene: -
V gene: TRBV7-9
CDR3 DNA: TGTGCCAGCAGCTTGGATGCCGGAGTCGGGAACACTGAAGCTTTCTTT
CDR3 protein: CASSLDAGVGNTEAFF

CDR3 length: 13
J gene: TRBJ1-1
clone size: few
D gene: -
V gene: TRBV24-1
CDR3 DNA: TGTGCCACACAAGGACACTCGAACACTGAAGCTTTCTTT
CDR3 protein: CATQGHSNTEAFF

CDR3 length: 17
J gene: TRBJ2-5
clone size: -
D gene: TRBD2
V gene: TRBV5-1
CDR3 DNA: TGCGCCAGCAGCTTGGAAGCCAGCGGGGGAGCTCAAGAGACCCAGTACTTC
CDR3 protein: CASSLEASGGAQETQYF

CDR3 length: 14
J gene: TRBJ2-7
clone size: many
D gene: -
V gene: TRBV12-3/TRBV12-4
CDR3 DNA: TGTGCCAGCAATTTTAAGGGGAGCTCCTACGAGCAGTACTTC
CDR3 protein: CASNFKGSSYEQYF

CDR3 length: 15
J gene: TRBJ2-1
clone size: few
D gene: -
V gene: TRBV12-3/TRBV12-4
CDR3 DNA: TGTGCCAGCAGTTTACGGGATCCCTCCTACAATGAGCAGTTCTTC
CDR3 protein: CASSLRDPSYNEQFF

CDR3 length: 16
J gene: TRBJ2-5
clone size: few
D gene: TRBD2
V gene: TRBV3-1
CDR3 DNA: TGTGCCAGCAGCCAAGAGTCCAGCGGGGGGGAAGAGACCCAGTACTTC
CDR3 protein: CASSQESSGGEETQYF

CDR3 length: 13
J gene: TRBJ2-2
clone size: few
D gene: -
V gene: TRBV7-9
CDR3 DNA: TGTGCCAGCACCAGGGCGAACACCGGGGAGCTGTTTTTT
CDR3 protein: CASTRANTGELFF

CDR3 length: 14
J gene: TRBJ2-5
clone size: few
D gene: -
V gene: TRBV15
CDR3 DNA: TGTGCCACCAGCAGAGCAGGGTTTAGGGAGACCCAGTACTTC
CDR3 protein: CATSRAGFRETQYF

CDR3 length: 12
J gene: TRBJ1-2
clone size: -
D gene: -
V gene: TRBV20-1
CDR3 DNA: TGCAGTGCTAGAGACCGCTACTATGGCTACACCTTC
CDR3 protein: CSARDRYYGYTF

CDR3 length: 16
J gene: TRBJ1-1
clone size: few
D gene: TRBD1
V gene: TRBV4-2
CDR3 DNA: TGTGCCAGCAGCCAGGTTGGTGGAGGGGGCCGCACTGAAGCTTTCTTT
CDR3 protein: CASSQVGGGGRTEAFF

CDR3 length: 15
J gene: TRBJ1-1
clone size: many
D gene: TRBD1
V gene: TRBV7-9
CDR3 DNA: TGTGCCAGCAGCTCATTTGCTACAGGGGACACTGAAGCTTTCTTT
CDR3 protein: CASSSFATGDTEAFF

CDR3 length: 13
J gene: TRBJ1-1
clone size: -
D gene: -
V gene: TRBV6-5
CDR3 DNA: TGTGCCAGCCGTAACTCGGGGAACACTGAAGCTTTCTTT
CDR3 protein: CASRNSGNTEAFF

CDR3 length: 15
J gene: TRBJ1-6
clone size: few
D gene: TRBD1
V gene: TRBV6-1
CDR3 DNA: TGTGCCAGCAGTGACAGAAACCCAGGGGGTTCACCCCTCCACTTT
CDR3 protein: CASSDRNPGGSPLHF

CDR3 length: 16
J gene: TRBJ1-1
clone size: -
D gene: -
V gene: TRBV29-1
CDR3 DNA: TGCAGCGTTGAAGGACCCCAGGGAATGGAGAACACTGAAGCTTTCTTT
CDR3 protein: CSVEGPQGMENTEAFF

CDR3 length: 13
J gene: TRBJ2-5
clone size: -
D gene: -
V gene: TRBV5-1
CDR3 DNA: TGCGCCAGCAGCTTGCGGGAAGATGAGACCCAGTACTTC
CDR3 protein: CASSLREDETQYF

CDR3 length: 16
J gene: TRBJ1-5
clone size: -
D gene: TRBD1
V gene: TRBV6-2/TRBV6-3
CDR3 DNA: TGTGCCAGCAGTTACGGGACAGGGCTCTACAATCAGCCCCAGCATTTT
CDR3 protein: CASSYGTGLYNQPQHF

CDR3 length: 13
J gene: TRBJ2-5
clone size: -
D gene: -
V gene: TRBV12-3/TRBV12-4
CDR3 DNA: TGTGCCAGCAGTTTATACAGTGAAGAGACCCAGTACTTC
CDR3 protein: CASSLYSEETQYF

CDR3 length: 13
J gene: TRBJ2-2
clone size: few
D gene: -
V gene: TRBV6-6
CDR3 DNA: TGTGCCAGCGAGGAGGCCTTTACCGGGGAGCTGTTTTTT
CDR3 protein: CASEEAFTGELFF